This T cell receptor (beta chain) was recovered during a study of regulatory T cells in long-lasting Graves disease. The CDR3 is 13 residues long. Germline V gives CDR1 MDHEN, CDR2 SYDVKM. V dropped 8 bases and J dropped 4; count of bases not matched to a gene: 5. The time point here: newly diagnosed GD, antithyroid drugs for less than 3 months. RNA from PBMCs was the source of the TCR library. This clonotype was picked up many times. Assembly of TCR beta libraries relied on iRepertoire HTBI primers together with Arm-PCR of CDR3 regions. TCRdb reprocessed the multiplex PCR reads with MiXCR, giving one entry per CDR3 protein. The sample includes around 470,000 distinct CDR3 sequences, 12% to 15% seen only once; the top ten take under 20%. The sample also formed part of further work on T cells in Graves' hyperthyroidism and ophthalmopathy.

The rearrangement links TRBV28 to TRBJ2-1; 7 nucleotides match TRBD2. Sequencing used peripheral blood mononuclear cells (PBMCs), obtained at new diagnosis, from a patient treated with antithyroid drugs. This receptor was obtained from a woman between 45 and 60 years old with Graves disease. The CDR3 region is CASGVGGYNEQFF. CDR3 bases: TGTGCCAGCGGGGTGGGAGGGTACAATGAGCAGTTCTTC.